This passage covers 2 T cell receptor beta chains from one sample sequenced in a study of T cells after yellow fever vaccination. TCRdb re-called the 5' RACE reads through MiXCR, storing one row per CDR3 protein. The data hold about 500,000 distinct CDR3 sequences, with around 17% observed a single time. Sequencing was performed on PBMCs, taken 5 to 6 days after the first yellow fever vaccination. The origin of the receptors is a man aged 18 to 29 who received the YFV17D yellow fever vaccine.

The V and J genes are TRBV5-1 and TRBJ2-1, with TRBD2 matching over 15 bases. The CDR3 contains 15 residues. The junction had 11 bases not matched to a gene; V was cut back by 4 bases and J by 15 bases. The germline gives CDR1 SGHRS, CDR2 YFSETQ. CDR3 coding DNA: TGCGCCAGCAGCCCCGGGACTAGCGGGGGGTTCTCACGGTTCTTC. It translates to CASSPGTSGGFSRFF. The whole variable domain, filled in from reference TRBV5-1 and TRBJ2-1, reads KAGVTQTPRYLIKTRGQQVTLSCSPISGHRSVSWYQQTPGQGLQFLFEYFSETQRNKGNFPGRFSGRQFSNSRSEMNVSTLELGDSALYLCASSPGTSGGFSRFFGPGTRLTVL.

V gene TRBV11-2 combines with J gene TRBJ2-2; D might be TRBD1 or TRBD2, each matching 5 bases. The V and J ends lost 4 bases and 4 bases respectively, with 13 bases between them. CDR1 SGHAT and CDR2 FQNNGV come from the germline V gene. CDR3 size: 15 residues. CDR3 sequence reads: CASSSGTRLTGELFF. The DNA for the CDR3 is TGTGCCAGCAGCTCCGGGACCCGGCTCACCGGGGAGCTGTTTTTT.